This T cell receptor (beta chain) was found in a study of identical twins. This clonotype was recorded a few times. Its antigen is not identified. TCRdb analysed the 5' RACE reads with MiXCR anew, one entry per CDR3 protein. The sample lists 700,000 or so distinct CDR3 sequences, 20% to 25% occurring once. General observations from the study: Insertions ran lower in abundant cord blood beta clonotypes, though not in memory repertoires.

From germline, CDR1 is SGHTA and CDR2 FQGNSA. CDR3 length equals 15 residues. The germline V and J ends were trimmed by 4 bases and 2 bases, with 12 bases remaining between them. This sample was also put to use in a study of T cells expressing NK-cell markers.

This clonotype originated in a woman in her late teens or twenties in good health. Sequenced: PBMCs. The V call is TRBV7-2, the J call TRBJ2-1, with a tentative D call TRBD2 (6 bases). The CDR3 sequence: CASSSTGTAYNEQFF. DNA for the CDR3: TGTGCCAGCAGCTCAACCGGGACTGCCTACAATGAGCAGTTCTTC.